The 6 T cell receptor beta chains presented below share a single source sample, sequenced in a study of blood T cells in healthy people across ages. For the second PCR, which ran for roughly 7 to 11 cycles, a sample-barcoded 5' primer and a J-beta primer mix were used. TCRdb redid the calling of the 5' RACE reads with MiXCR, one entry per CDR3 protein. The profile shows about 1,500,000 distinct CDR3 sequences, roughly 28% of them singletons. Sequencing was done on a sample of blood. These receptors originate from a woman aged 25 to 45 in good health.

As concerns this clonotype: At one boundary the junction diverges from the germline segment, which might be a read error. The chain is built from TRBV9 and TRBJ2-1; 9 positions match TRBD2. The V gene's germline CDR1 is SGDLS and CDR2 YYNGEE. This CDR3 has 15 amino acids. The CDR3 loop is CAGSVAAGGQGEQFF. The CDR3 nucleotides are TGTGCCGGCAGCGTAGCGGCGGGAGGGCAAGGTGAGCAGTTCTTC. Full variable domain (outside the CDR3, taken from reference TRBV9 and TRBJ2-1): DSGVTQTPKHLITATGQRVTLRCSPRSGDLSVYWYQQSLDQGLQFLIQYYNGEERAKGNILERFSAQQFPDLHSELNLSSLELGDSALYFCAGSVAAGGQGEQFFGPGTRLTVL.

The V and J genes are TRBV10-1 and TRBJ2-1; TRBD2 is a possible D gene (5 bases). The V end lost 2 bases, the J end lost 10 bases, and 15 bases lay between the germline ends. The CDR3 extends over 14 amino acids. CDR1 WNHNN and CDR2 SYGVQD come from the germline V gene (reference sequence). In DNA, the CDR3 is TGCGCCAGCAGTGAGCGGATCCAGCGAGGGGAGCAGTTCTTC. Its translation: CASSERIQRGEQFF.

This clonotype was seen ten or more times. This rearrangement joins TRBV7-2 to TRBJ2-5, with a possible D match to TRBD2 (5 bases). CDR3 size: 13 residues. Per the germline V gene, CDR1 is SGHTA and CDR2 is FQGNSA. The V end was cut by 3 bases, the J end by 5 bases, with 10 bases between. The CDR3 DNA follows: TGTGCCAGCAGCTTTCTTCAGCGGGAGACCCAGTACTTC. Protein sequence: CASSFLQRETQYF. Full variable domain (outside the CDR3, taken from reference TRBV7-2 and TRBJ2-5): GAGVSQSPSNKVTEKGKDVELRCDPISGHTALYWYRQSLGQGLEFLIYFQGNSAPDKSGLPSDRFSAERTGGSVSTLTIQRTQQEDSAVYLCASSFLQRETQYFGPGTRLLVL.

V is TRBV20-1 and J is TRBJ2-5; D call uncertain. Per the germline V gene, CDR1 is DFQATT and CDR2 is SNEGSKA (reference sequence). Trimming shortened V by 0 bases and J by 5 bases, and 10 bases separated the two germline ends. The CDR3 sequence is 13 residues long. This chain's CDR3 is CSARDTTSETQYF. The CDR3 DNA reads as TGCAGTGCTAGAGATACAACGTCGGAGACCCAGTACTTC.

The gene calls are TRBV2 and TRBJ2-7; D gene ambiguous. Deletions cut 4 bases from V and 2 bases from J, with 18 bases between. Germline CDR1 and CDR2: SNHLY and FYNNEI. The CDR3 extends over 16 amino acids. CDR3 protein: CASSGRPLMPTYEQYF. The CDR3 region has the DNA TGTGCCAGCAGTGGGAGACCTTTAATGCCTACCTACGAGCAGTACTTC.

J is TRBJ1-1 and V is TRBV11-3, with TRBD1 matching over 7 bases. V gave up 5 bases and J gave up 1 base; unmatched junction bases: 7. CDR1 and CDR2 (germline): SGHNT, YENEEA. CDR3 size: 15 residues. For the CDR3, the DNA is TGTGCCAGCAGCGCCACAGGGGACCCGAACACTGAAGCTTTCTTT. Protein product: CASSATGDPNTEAFF.